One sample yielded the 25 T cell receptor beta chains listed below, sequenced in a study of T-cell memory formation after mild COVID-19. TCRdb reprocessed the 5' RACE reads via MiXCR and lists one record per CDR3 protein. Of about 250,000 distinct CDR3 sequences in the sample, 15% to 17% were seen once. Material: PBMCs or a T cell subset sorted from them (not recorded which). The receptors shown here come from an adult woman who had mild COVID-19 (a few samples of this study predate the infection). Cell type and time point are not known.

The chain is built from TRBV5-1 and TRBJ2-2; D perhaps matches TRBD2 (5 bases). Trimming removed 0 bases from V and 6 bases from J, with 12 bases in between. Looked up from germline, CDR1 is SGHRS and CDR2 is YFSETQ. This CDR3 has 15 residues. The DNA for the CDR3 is TGCGCCAGCAGCTTGGTAACCGGAGGAGCCGGGGAGCTGTTTTTT. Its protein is CASSLVTGGAGELFF.

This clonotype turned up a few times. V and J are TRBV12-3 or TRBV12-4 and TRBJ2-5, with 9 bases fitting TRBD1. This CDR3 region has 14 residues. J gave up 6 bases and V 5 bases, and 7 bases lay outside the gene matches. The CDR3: CASSPTGGKKTQYF. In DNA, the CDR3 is TGTGCCAGCAGTCCTACAGGGGGCAAGAAGACCCAGTACTTC.

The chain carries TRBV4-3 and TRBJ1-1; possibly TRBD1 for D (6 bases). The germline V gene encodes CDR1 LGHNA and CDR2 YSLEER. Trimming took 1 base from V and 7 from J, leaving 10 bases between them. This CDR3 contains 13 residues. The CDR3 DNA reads TGCGCCAGCAGCCAAGTAGGACAGCTTGAAGCTTTCTTT. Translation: CASSQVGQLEAFF.

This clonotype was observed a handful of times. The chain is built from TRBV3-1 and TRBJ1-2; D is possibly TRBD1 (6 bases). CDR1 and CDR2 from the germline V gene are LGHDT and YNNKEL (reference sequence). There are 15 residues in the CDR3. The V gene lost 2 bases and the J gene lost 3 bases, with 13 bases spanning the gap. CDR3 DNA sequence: TGTGCCAGCAGCCAACAGGGAGGGACACACTATGGCTACACCTTC. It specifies CASSQQGGTHYGYTF.

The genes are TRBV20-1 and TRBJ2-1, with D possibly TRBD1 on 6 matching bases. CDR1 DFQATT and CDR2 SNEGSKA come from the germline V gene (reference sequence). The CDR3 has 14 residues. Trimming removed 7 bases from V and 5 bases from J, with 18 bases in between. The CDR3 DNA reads TGCAGTGGAGAACAGGGATTCTGGGACAATGAGCAGTTCTTC. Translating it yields CSGEQGFWDNEQFF.

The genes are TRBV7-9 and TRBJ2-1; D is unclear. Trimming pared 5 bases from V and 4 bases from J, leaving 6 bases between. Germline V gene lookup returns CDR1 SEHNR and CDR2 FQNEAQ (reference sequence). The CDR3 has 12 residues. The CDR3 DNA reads TGTGCCAGCAGCGTCCCTTACAATGAGCAGTTCTTC. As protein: CASSVPYNEQFF. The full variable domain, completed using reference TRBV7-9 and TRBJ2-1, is DTGVSQNPRHKITKRGQNVTFRCDPISEHNRLYWYRQTLGQGPEFLTYFQNEAQLEKSRLLSDRFSAERPKGSFSTLEIQRTEQGDSAMYLCASSVPYNEQFFGPGTRLTVL.

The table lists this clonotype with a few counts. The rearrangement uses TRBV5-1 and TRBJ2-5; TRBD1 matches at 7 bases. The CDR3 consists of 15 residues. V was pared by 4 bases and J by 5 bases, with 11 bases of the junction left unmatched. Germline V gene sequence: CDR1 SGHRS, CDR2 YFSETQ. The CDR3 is CASSQAPGGMETQYF. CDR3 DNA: TGCGCCAGCAGCCAGGCCCCAGGGGGAATGGAGACCCAGTACTTC. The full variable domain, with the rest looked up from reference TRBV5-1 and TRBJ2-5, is KAGVTQTPRYLIKTRGQQVTLSCSPISGHRSVSWYQQTPGQGLQFLFEYFSETQRNKGNFPGRFSGRQFSNSRSEMNVSTLELGDSALYLCASSQAPGGMETQYFGPGTRLLVL.

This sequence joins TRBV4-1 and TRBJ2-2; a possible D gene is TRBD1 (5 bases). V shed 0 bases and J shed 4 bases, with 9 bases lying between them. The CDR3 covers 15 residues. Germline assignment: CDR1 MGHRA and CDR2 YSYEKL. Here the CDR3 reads CASSQEGRVTGELFF. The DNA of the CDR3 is TGCGCCAGCAGCCAAGAAGGCAGGGTCACCGGGGAGCTGTTTTTT.

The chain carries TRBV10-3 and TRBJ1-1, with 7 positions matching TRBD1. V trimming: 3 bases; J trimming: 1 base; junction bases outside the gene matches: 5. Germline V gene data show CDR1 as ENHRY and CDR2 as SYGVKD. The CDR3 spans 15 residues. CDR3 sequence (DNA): TGTGCCATCAGTGAAGGGGGCGGACAGAACACTGAAGCTTTCTTT. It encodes CAISEGGGQNTEAFF.

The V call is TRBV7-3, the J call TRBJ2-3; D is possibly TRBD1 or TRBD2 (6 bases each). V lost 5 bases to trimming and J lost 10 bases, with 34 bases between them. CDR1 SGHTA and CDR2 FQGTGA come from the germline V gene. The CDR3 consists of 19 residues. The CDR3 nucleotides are TGTGCCAGCAGCACGGGTTCTTCGGGGGCCTCCGGAGCCTACGGGCCGCAGTATTTT. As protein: CASSTGSSGASGAYGPQYF.

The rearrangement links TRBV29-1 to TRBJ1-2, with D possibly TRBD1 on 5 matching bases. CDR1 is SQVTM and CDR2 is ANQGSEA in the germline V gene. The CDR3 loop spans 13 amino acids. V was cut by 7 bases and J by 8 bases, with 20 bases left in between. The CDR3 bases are TGCAGCGCCGCCTCCGGGACTGCTATGGGCTACACCTTC. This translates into CSAASGTAMGYTF. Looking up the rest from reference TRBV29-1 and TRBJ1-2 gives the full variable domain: SAVISQKPSRDICQRGTSLTIQCQVDSQVTMMFWYRQQPGQSLTLIATANQGSEATYESGFVIDKFPISRPNLTFSTLTVSNMSPEDSSIYLCSAASGTAMGYTFGSGTRLTVV.

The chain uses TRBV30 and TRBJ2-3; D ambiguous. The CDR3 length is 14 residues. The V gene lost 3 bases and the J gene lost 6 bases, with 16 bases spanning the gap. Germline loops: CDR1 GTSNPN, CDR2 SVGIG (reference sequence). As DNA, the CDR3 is TGTGCCTGGAGCGCTGACGCCCTGGGGGATACGCAGTATTTT. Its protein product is CAWSADALGDTQYF.

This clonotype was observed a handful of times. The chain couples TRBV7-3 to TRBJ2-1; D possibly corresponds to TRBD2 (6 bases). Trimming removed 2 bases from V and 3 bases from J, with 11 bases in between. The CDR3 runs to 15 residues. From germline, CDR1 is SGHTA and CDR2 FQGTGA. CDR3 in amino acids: CASSLDGGDYNEQFF. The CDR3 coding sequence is TGTGCCAGCAGCTTAGACGGGGGAGACTACAATGAGCAGTTCTTC.

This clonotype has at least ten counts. The CDR3 here is CASSPGTGYEQYF. The DNA for the CDR3 is TGTGCCAGCTCACCCGGGACAGGGTACGAGCAGTACTTC. This rearrangement joins TRBV18 to TRBJ2-7; 9 nucleotides agree with TRBD1. The CDR3 totals 13 residues. V gave up 3 bases and J gave up 4 bases; unmatched junction bases: 1. Germline V lookup: CDR1 KGHSH, CDR2 LQKENI.

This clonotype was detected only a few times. The CDR3 sequence is CASSFTSYETQYF. CDR3 nucleotide sequence: TGTGCCAGCAGCTTCACTAGCTATGAGACCCAGTACTTC. V and J are TRBV7-2 and TRBJ2-5, with D possibly TRBD2 on 6 matching bases. This CDR3 region has 13 residues. The V gene's germline CDR1 is SGHTA and CDR2 FQGNSA. Trimming left V 3 bases short and J 5 bases short, with 10 bases between. The full variable domain, its missing parts supplied by reference TRBV7-2 and TRBJ2-5, is GAGVSQSPSNKVTEKGKDVELRCDPISGHTALYWYRQSLGQGLEFLIYFQGNSAPDKSGLPSDRFSAERTGGSVSTLTIQRTQQEDSAVYLCASSFTSYETQYFGPGTRLLVL.

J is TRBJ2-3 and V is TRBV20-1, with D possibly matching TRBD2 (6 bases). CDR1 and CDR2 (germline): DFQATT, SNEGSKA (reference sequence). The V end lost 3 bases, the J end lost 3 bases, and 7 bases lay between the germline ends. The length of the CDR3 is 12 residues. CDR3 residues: CSASGTTDTQYF. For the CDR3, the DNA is TGCAGTGCTAGCGGGACTACAGATACGCAGTATTTT.

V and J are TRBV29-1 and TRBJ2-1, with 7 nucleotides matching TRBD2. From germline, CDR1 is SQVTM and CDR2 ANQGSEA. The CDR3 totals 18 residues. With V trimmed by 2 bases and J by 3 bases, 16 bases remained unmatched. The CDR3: CSVEWGGIGRISYNEQFF. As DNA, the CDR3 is TGCAGCGTTGAATGGGGGGGGATAGGACGGATAAGCTACAATGAGCAGTTCTTC.

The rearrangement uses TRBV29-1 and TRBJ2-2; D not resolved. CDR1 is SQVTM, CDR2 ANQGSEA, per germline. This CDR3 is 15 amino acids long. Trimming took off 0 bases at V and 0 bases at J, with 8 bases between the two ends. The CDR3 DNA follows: TGCAGCGTTGAAGAAGGAGCAGCGAACACCGGGGAGCTGTTTTTT. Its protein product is CSVEEGAANTGELFF.

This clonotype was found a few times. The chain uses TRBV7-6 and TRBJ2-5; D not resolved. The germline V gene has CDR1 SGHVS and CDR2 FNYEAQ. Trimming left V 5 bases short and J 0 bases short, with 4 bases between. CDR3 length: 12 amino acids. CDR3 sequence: CASSHDQETQYF. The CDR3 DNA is TGTGCCAGCAGCCACGACCAAGAGACCCAGTACTTC.

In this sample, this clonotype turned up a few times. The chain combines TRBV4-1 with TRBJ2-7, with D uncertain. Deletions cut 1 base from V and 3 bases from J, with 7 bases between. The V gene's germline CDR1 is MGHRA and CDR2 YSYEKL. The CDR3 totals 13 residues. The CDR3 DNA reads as TGCGCCAGCAGCCAAGCGGGCCTCTACGAGCAGTACTTC. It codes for CASSQAGLYEQYF.

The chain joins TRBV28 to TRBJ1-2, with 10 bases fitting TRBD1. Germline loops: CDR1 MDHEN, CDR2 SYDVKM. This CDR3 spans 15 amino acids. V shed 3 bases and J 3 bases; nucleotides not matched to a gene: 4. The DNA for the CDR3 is TGTGCCAGCAGTTTGAGGGGACAGGGGTACTATGGCTACACCTTC. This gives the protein CASSLRGQGYYGYTF.

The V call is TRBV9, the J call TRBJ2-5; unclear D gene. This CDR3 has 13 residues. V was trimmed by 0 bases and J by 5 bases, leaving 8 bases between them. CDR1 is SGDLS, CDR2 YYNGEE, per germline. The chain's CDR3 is CASSVDHAETQYF. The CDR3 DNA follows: TGTGCCAGCAGCGTAGACCACGCGGAGACCCAGTACTTC.

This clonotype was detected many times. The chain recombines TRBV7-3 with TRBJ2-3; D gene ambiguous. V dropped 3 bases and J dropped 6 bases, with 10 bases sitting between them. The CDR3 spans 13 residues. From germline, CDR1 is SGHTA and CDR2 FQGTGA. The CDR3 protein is CASSLQTSDTQYF. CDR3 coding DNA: TGTGCCAGCAGCTTGCAGACATCCGATACGCAGTATTTT.

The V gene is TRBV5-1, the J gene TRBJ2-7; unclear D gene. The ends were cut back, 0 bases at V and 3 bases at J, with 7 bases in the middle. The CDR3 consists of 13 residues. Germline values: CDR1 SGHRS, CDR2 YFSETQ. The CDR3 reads CASSLDQNYEQYF. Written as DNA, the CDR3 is TGCGCCAGCAGCTTGGACCAGAACTACGAGCAGTACTTC.

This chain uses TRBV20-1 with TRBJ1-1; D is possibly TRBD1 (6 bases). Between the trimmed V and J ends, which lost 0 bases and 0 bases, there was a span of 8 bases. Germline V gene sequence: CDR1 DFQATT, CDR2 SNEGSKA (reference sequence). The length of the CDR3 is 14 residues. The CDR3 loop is CSARDQGMNTEAFF. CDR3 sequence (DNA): TGCAGTGCTAGAGATCAGGGGATGAACACTGAAGCTTTCTTT.